This TCR beta chain was observed in a study of cytomegalovirus exposure and HLA in healthy donors. Germline V gives CDR1 SGDLS, CDR2 YYNGEE. The CDR3 runs 15 residues. V dropped 0 bases and J dropped 3 bases, with 12 bases sitting between them. The PCR was carried out with 60 Vbeta primers and 13 Jbeta primers. The data were produced by immunoSEQ multiplex PCR, yet TCRdb's version contains in-frame clones alone and is incomplete. The sample has about 140,000 clones, and its top ten clones hold approximately 2%. This chain links TRBV9 with TRBJ1-1; the D gene is possibly TRBD1 (6 bases). The sequence derives from a woman between 18 and 29 years old in good health and CMV-seronegative. Sequencing was done on a sample of PBMCs. In DNA, the CDR3 is TGTGCCAGCAGCGTAGAACCCGGACAGTACACTGAAGCTTTCTTT. The encoded protein is CASSVEPGQYTEAFF.